One sample yielded the 26 T cell receptor beta chains listed below, sequenced in a study of blood T cell repertoires in COVID-19 (dated by TCRdb to about 2020). Library creation used the immunoSEQ multiplex PCR assay. TCRdb stores this immuneACCESS table with in-frame sequences only. Part of the clones is absent; in the studies checked, under half of the shortfall reflects unresolved V genes, and no reason is known for the rest. This sample is represented by about 120,000 clones; roughly nine tenths of them were singletons. The ten largest clones capture roughly 3.7% of the sample. The sequencing input was peripheral blood. These TCRs come from a man aged 45 to 65 with active COVID-19.

The rearrangement uses TRBV7-9 and TRBJ1-2; weak D call: TRBD1 (5 bases). The CDR3 is 13 residues long. V lost 5 bases, J lost 5 bases, and 12 bases lay in between. In germline, CDR1 is SEHNR, CDR2 FQNEAQ (reference sequence). CDR3 sequence: CASSPPAGYGYTF. In DNA form, the CDR3 reads TGTGCCAGCAGCCCCCCGGCAGGGTATGGCTACACCTTC.

The chain couples TRBV9 to TRBJ1-1, with 10 nucleotides matching TRBD1. Unmatched junction bases numbered 5, after V lost 4 bases and J lost 5 bases. Germline CDR1 and CDR2: SGDLS and YYNGEE. The CDR3 spans 14 residues. In DNA, the CDR3 is TGTGCCAGCAGCTTCGGGACAGGGGAGACTGAAGCTTTCTTT. This encodes CASSFGTGETEAFF.

The rearrangement joins TRBV29-1 to TRBJ1-1; the D is unclear. Trimming removed 0 bases at V and 1 base at J, with 15 bases between. Germline V CDR1 and CDR2: SQVTM, ANQGSEA. The length of the CDR3 is 16 residues. The CDR3 DNA reads as TGCAGCGTTGAAGATTGGACGTACCGGGAGAACACTGAAGCTTTCTTT. Its translation is CSVEDWTYRENTEAFF.

This chain uses TRBV19 with TRBJ1-2, with D unresolved. CDR3 length: 13 amino acids. V was trimmed by 7 bases and J by 5 bases, leaving 14 bases between them. Germline CDR1 LNHDA, CDR2 SQIVND (reference sequence). The CDR3 loop is CASKEGGRYGYTF. The CDR3 DNA reads TGTGCCAGTAAAGAGGGAGGACGGTATGGCTACACCTTC.

The V gene is TRBV10-2, the J gene TRBJ2-7; maybe TRBD2 (6 bases). The CDR3 totals 13 residues. The germline CDR1 and CDR2 sequences are WSHSY and SAAADI. The V end lost 5 bases, the J end lost 0 bases, and 8 bases lay between the germline ends. DNA for the CDR3: TGCGCCAGCAGTACGGGACTCTCCTACGAGCAGTACTTC. Translation: CASSTGLSYEQYF.

A single count supports this clone. This chain links TRBV29-1 with TRBJ1-2; 7 bases align to TRBD1. This CDR3 spans 14 amino acids. Germline values: CDR1 SQVTM, CDR2 ANQGSEA. V shed 0 bases and J 5 bases; nucleotides not matched to a gene: 6. The CDR3: CSVEESAGGYGYTF. The CDR3 nucleotides are TGCAGCGTTGAAGAGTCGGCAGGGGGATATGGCTACACCTTC.

The chain has TRBV18 and TRBJ2-3; 8 bases agree with TRBD2. J gave up 4 bases and V 3 bases, and 6 bases lay outside the gene matches. There are 15 residues in the CDR3. Germline CDR1 and CDR2: KGHSH and LQKENI. The DNA for the CDR3 is TGTGCCAGCTCACCGACGGGAGGGCCCTCAGATACGCAGTATTTT. Translated, it gives CASSPTGGPSDTQYF.

The chain employs TRBV5-1 and TRBJ2-3, with 8 nucleotides matching TRBD2. The ends lost 3 bases at V and 5 bases at J; junction bases unmatched: 11. Per the germline V gene, CDR1 is SGHRS and CDR2 is YFSETQ. This CDR3 contains 16 residues. CDR3 amino acids: CASSSTSGGLGDTQYF. In DNA form, the CDR3 reads TGCGCCAGCAGCTCAACTAGCGGAGGTTTGGGAGATACGCAGTATTTT.

This clone was recorded once. The chain uses TRBV10-2 and TRBJ1-1, with D unresolved. Germline lookup yields CDR1 WSHSY and CDR2 SAAADI. V shed 4 bases and J shed 1 base, with 7 bases lying between them. The CDR3 is 13 amino acids. CDR3 sequence (DNA): TGCGCCAGCAGTGCTACGCCGAACACTGAAGCTTTCTTT. It encodes CASSATPNTEAFF.

The rearrangement uses TRBV7-9 and TRBJ1-3; 7 bases are a match to TRBD1. The CDR3 contains 16 residues. The J segment lost 2 bases and the V segment lost 5 bases, leaving 9 bases of the junction unmatched. Germline V gives CDR1 SEHNR, CDR2 FQNEAQ (reference sequence). CDR3 sequence reads: CASSTRQGTTGNTIYF. The CDR3 nucleotides are TGTGCCAGCAGCACTCGACAGGGAACCACTGGAAACACCATATATTTT.

This clone was counted a single time. The V gene is TRBV19, the J gene TRBJ2-5, with 7 bases that match TRBD2. J was trimmed by 0 bases and V by 4 bases; bases with no gene match: 14. Germline V gene sequence: CDR1 LNHDA, CDR2 SQIVND (reference sequence). The CDR3 is 18 amino acids. As DNA, the CDR3 is TGTGCCAGTAGTACGCGACGGAAGCGGGGACTAAACCAAGAGACCCAGTACTTC. Translating it yields CASSTRRKRGLNQETQYF.

The chain combines TRBV7-9 with TRBJ1-4; 9 nucleotides align to TRBD1. Per germline, CDR1 SEHNR and CDR2 FQNEAQ (reference sequence). The V gene end was trimmed by 4 bases and the J gene end by 7 bases; junction bases not matched to a gene: 4. This CDR3 contains 14 residues. CDR3 amino acids: CASSSQGAVEKLFF. CDR3 sequence (DNA): TGTGCCAGCAGCTCACAGGGGGCCGTTGAAAAACTGTTTTTT.

This chain joins TRBV3-1 (or the pseudogene TRBV3-2) and TRBJ2-7; tentative D call: TRBD1 (5 bases). The CDR3 is 13 amino acids. Germline V CDR1 and CDR2: LGHDT, YNNKEL (reference sequence). Trimming removed 0 bases from V and 6 bases from J, with 9 bases in between. The CDR3 DNA follows: TGTGCCAGCAGCCAAGATCGCAGGGCCGAGCAGTACTTC. This gives the protein CASSQDRRAEQYF.

The V gene is TRBV19, the J gene TRBJ1-4, with D uncertain. This CDR3 is 13 amino acids long. Trimming shortened V by 7 bases and J by 0 bases, and 6 bases separated the two germline ends. Germline CDR1 reads LNHDA; CDR2 reads SQIVND (reference sequence). The CDR3 DNA follows: TGTGCCAGTACTAGGACAACTAATGAAAAACTGTTTTTT. Amino acid sequence: CASTRTTNEKLFF.

V and J are TRBV5-4 and TRBJ2-7, with a weak D call TRBD1 (6 bases). From germline, CDR1 is SGHNT and CDR2 YYREEE (reference sequence). The germline V and J ends were trimmed by 1 base and 5 bases, with 10 bases remaining between them. There are 13 residues in the CDR3. DNA of the CDR3: TGTGCCAGCAGCTTGCAGGGGTGGAACGAGCAGTACGTC. It specifies CASSLQGWNEQYV.

The gene calls are TRBV6-1 and TRBJ2-7, with 10 bases that match TRBD1. V lost 2 bases to trimming and J lost 10 bases; unmatched junction nucleotides: 11. The CDR3 is 15 amino acids. Germline CDR1 reads MNHNS; CDR2 reads SASEGT. The CDR3 is CASSERDRGARSQYV. CDR3 nucleotide sequence: TGTGCCAGCAGTGAAAGGGACAGGGGTGCTCGTTCCCAGTACGTC.

The V gene is TRBV5-6, the J gene TRBJ2-6; D gene unclear. In germline, CDR1 is SGHDT, CDR2 YYEEEE. There are 14 residues in the CDR3. Trimming left V 4 bases short and J 2 bases short, with 7 bases between. The CDR3 nucleotides read TGTGCCAGCAGCCCTCTTACTGGGGCCAACGTCCTGACTTTC. Its protein product is CASSPLTGANVLTF.

This chain connects TRBV18 to TRBJ1-5, with no clear D. The CDR3 is made up of 15 amino acids. Germline loops: CDR1 KGHSH, CDR2 LQKENI. Deletions cut 3 bases from V and 1 base from J, with 10 bases between. CDR3 bases: TGTGCCAGCTCACCTCCAGGAGGGAGCAATCAGCCCCAGCATTTT. This gives the protein CASSPPGGSNQPQHF.

The chain joins TRBV28 to TRBJ1-5; D is uncertain. The germline CDR1 and CDR2 sequences are MDHEN and SYDVKM. The germline V and J ends were trimmed by 5 bases and 1 base, with 12 bases remaining between them. This CDR3 comprises 15 residues. CDR3 region: CASSPMGESNQPQHF. The CDR3 bases are TGTGCCAGCAGTCCGATGGGCGAAAGCAATCAGCCCCAGCATTTT.

The CDR3 DNA reads as TGTGCCAGCTCACCACTGAGTAACTATGGCTACACCTTC. This codes for CASSPLSNYGYTF. This chain joins TRBV18 and TRBJ1-2, with no clear D. The germline gives CDR1 KGHSH, CDR2 LQKENI. V was cut by 1 base and J by 1 base, with 4 bases left in between. The CDR3 is made up of 13 amino acids.

There are a few counts of this clone. V is TRBV4-1 and J is TRBJ2-2, with 7 bases lining up with TRBD2. There are 16 residues in the CDR3. Germline V gives CDR1 MGHRA, CDR2 YSYEKL. Germline trimming cut 4 bases from V and 4 bases from J; bases unmatched to any gene: 9. This CDR3 is CASSRGTTGFTGELFF. The CDR3 DNA follows: TGCGCCAGCAGCCGTGGGACTACCGGGTTCACCGGGGAGCTGTTTTTT.

This chain connects TRBV18 to TRBJ1-1, with 9 nucleotides matching TRBD1. The CDR3 spans 18 residues. After removal of 1 base from V and 1 base from J, the junction contained 10 bases not matched to a gene. CDR1 and CDR2 from the germline V gene are KGHSH and LQKENI. Written as DNA, the CDR3 is TGTGCCAGCTCACCACTCGGACAGGGGTTGGGAAGGAACACTGAAGCTTTCTTT. Translation: CASSPLGQGLGRNTEAFF.

The chain has TRBV28 and TRBJ1-5, with 7 bases matching TRBD1. This CDR3 region has 15 residues. The germline V gene encodes CDR1 MDHEN and CDR2 SYDVKM. V trimming: 6 bases; J trimming: 2 bases; junction bases outside the gene matches: 7. In DNA, the CDR3 is TGTGCCAGCAGCCAACCTACAGGGGGCAATCAGCCCCAGCATTTT. Its protein product is CASSQPTGGNQPQHF.

V and J are TRBV27 and TRBJ2-5; D is perhaps TRBD2 (6 bases). V was trimmed by 2 bases and J by 1 base, leaving 11 bases between them. Germline V gives CDR1 MNHEY, CDR2 SMNVEV (reference sequence). The CDR3 covers 15 residues. CDR3 in DNA: TGTGCCAGCAGTTTAAGTAGCGGAACCCAAGAGACCCAGTACTTC. It is translated as CASSLSSGTQETQYF.

V and J are TRBV5-8 and TRBJ2-1; D may be TRBD1 (5 bases). The ends were cut back, 4 bases at V and 3 bases at J, with 11 bases in the middle. Germline lookup yields CDR1 SGHTS and CDR2 YDEGEE. This CDR3 has 14 residues. CDR3 protein: CASSELDSYNEQFF. The CDR3 nucleotides read TGTGCCAGCAGCGAATTAGACAGCTACAATGAGCAGTTCTTC. The entire variable domain, with the rest obtained from reference TRBV5-8 and TRBJ2-1, is as follows: EAGVTQSPTHLIKTRGQQATLRCSPISGHTSVYWYQQALGLGLQFLLWYDEGEERNRGNFPPRFSGRQFPNYSSELNVNALELEDSALYLCASSELDSYNEQFFGPGTRLTVL.

V and J are TRBV7-2 and TRBJ2-5; D possibly corresponds to TRBD1 (6 bases). The CDR3 runs to 14 residues. Trimming took off 5 bases at V and 5 bases at J, with 15 bases between the two ends. From germline, CDR1 is SGHTA and CDR2 FQGNSA. DNA for the CDR3: TGTGCCAGCAGCATAAGGACAGTCGGGGAGACCCAGTACTTC. Protein: CASSIRTVGETQYF.